What follows are 25 T cell receptor beta chains derived from one specimen sequenced in a study of blood T cells in healthy people across ages. For the second PCR, which ran for 7 to 11 cycles, a sample-barcoded 5' primer and a J-beta primer mix were used. TCRdb redid the calling of the 5' RACE reads with MiXCR, one entry per CDR3 protein. The profile shows about 1.6 million distinct CDR3 sequences, approximately 32% of them singletons. The sequencing sample was made of blood. The source is a woman in her 30s in good health.

This rearrangement joins TRBV12-3 or TRBV12-4 to TRBJ2-7, with D perhaps TRBD1 (6 bases). The CDR3 is 15 amino acids. Trimming shortened V by 7 bases and J by 6 bases, and 22 bases separated the two germline ends. As DNA, the CDR3 is TGTGCCAGCACCCATTCGACAGGAAGGGAGAGCGAGCAGTACTTC. Encoded protein: CASTHSTGRESEQYF.

This clonotype appeared a few times. The chain combines TRBV13 with TRBJ2-3, with a weak D call TRBD1 (6 bases). The CDR3 runs to 16 residues. Germline V lookup: CDR1 PRHDT, CDR2 FYEKMQ (reference sequence). The V end was cut by 4 bases, the J end by 2 bases, with 16 bases between. CDR3: CASSSRTDPLTDTQYF. The DNA for the CDR3 is TGTGCCAGCAGCTCTCGGACAGACCCCCTCACAGATACGCAGTATTTT.

This sequence joins TRBV25-1 and TRBJ2-1, with 8 bases fitting TRBD2. Germline V gene lookup returns CDR1 MGHDK and CDR2 SYGVNS. CDR3 length: 15 residues. Trimming removed 6 bases from V and 6 bases from J; junction bases left unmatched: 10. CDR3 residues: CASSLRIAGFNEQFF. The DNA of the CDR3 is TGTGCCAGCAGCTTACGGATAGCGGGGTTCAATGAGCAGTTCTTC.

The chain carries TRBV7-9 and TRBJ2-5; D is unclear. Germline values: CDR1 SEHNR, CDR2 FQNEAQ (reference sequence). The V gene lost 4 bases and the J gene lost 2 bases, with 11 bases spanning the gap. The CDR3 has 14 residues. The DNA of the CDR3 is TGTGCCAGCAGCTCCCCTAGGTGGCAAGAGACCCAGTACTTC. This sequence encodes CASSSPRWQETQYF. The full variable domain, completed using reference TRBV7-9 and TRBJ2-5, is DTGVSQNPRHKITKRGQNVTFRCDPISEHNRLYWYRQTLGQGPEFLTYFQNEAQLEKSRLLSDRFSAERPKGSFSTLEIQRTEQGDSAMYLCASSSPRWQETQYFGPGTRLLVL.

This chain connects TRBV28 to TRBJ2-2; D is undetermined. The germline V gene has CDR1 MDHEN and CDR2 SYDVKM. V dropped 6 bases and J dropped 4 bases, with 15 bases sitting between them. This CDR3 comprises 15 residues. CDR3 loop: CASRWEEASTGELFF. Here the CDR3 DNA reads TGTGCCAGCAGGTGGGAAGAGGCGTCCACCGGGGAGCTGTTTTTT.

This clonotype was seen more than once but under ten times. The chain joins TRBV20-1 to TRBJ1-5, with a tentative D call TRBD1 (6 bases). Germline loops: CDR1 DFQATT, CDR2 SNEGSKA (reference sequence). V was pared by 1 base and J by 6 bases, with 13 bases between. The CDR3 is 14 residues long. The DNA of the CDR3 is TGCAGTGCTAGAGGACAGGAAGGGGTTCAGCCCCAGCATTTT. Encoded protein: CSARGQEGVQPQHF.

V gene TRBV10-1 combines with J gene TRBJ1-2, with D hard to call. Per the germline V gene, CDR1 is WNHNN and CDR2 is SYGVQD (reference sequence). The CDR3 runs to 13 residues. V was trimmed by 0 bases and J by 8 bases, leaving 10 bases between them. The chain's CDR3 is CASSESGDRGYTF. The CDR3, as DNA: TGCGCCAGCAGTGAGTCCGGGGATCGGGGCTACACCTTC.

This clonotype was seen just once. J is TRBJ2-5 and V is TRBV28, with 8 bases lining up with TRBD2. Germline V gene sequence: CDR1 MDHEN, CDR2 SYDVKM. The CDR3 sequence is 16 residues long. V lost 2 bases and J lost 0; bases outside the gene matches: 5. This CDR3 reads CASSLTLAEDQETQYF. The CDR3 DNA reads TGTGCCAGCAGTTTAACACTAGCGGAGGACCAAGAGACCCAGTACTTC.

The table lists this clonotype with a few counts. The chain uses TRBV20-1 and TRBJ2-3; 12 nucleotides line up with TRBD2. V was clipped by 4 bases and J by 6 bases; unmatched bases: 5. Germline V CDR1 and CDR2: DFQATT, SNEGSKA (reference sequence). This CDR3 has 14 amino acids. The DNA of the CDR3 is TGCAGTGCTACTAGCGGGGGGGCATCGGATACGCAGTATTTT. Translation: CSATSGGASDTQYF.

Details on this clonotype: At one boundary the junction diverges from the germline segment, which might be a read error. This chain joins TRBV7-9 and TRBJ2-7, with 10 bases identical to TRBD2. The CDR3 spans 15 residues. In germline, CDR1 is SEHNR, CDR2 FQNEAQ (reference sequence). Here the CDR3 reads CAGSLSGREDNEQYF. For the CDR3, the DNA is TGTGCCGGCAGCTTAAGCGGGAGGGAGGACAATGAGCAGTACTTC.

This clonotype was seen many times. This rearrangement joins TRBV6-1 to TRBJ1-2, with D unresolved. Trimming stripped 1 base from V and 7 bases from J, with 7 bases between. Germline assignment: CDR1 MNHNS and CDR2 SASEGT. The length of the CDR3 is 12 residues. The CDR3 coding sequence is TGTGCCAGCAGTGAAGTTCGCCGTGGCTACACCTTC. It translates to CASSEVRRGYTF.

This clonotype has a handful of counts. The chain carries TRBV10-1 and TRBJ2-5, with D unclear. The V end lost 4 bases, the J end lost 5 bases, and 17 bases lay between the germline ends. Per germline, CDR1 WNHNN and CDR2 SYGVQD (reference sequence). The CDR3 length is 15 residues. Written as DNA, the CDR3 is TGCGCCAGCAGTGGATCGGACGGCCGGATCGAGACCCAGTACTTC. This sequence encodes CASSGSDGRIETQYF.

The chain links TRBV20-1 to TRBJ2-3, with TRBD1 as a possible D gene (5 bases). V lost 6 bases and J 0 bases, leaving 13 bases between the germline ends. The CDR3 extends over 14 amino acids. Looked up from germline, CDR1 is DFQATT and CDR2 is SNEGSKA (reference sequence). CDR3: CSATGRESTDTQYF. For the CDR3, the DNA is TGCAGTGCGACGGGCAGGGAAAGCACAGATACGCAGTATTTT.

CDR3 sequence: CASSLAETNTGELFF. The CDR3 region has the DNA TGTGCCAGCAGCTTAGCGGAGACGAACACCGGGGAGCTGTTTTTT. The chain recombines TRBV7-2 with TRBJ2-2, with D uncertain. The CDR3 runs 15 residues. Germline assignment: CDR1 SGHTA and CDR2 FQGNSA. Deletions cut 0 bases from V and 0 bases from J, with 5 bases between.

V is TRBV12-3 or TRBV12-4 and J is TRBJ1-5; 7 nucleotides agree with TRBD1. The CDR3 is 14 residues long. The ends lost 6 bases at V and 5 bases at J; junction bases unmatched: 7. CDR3 amino acids: CASSRGTEDQPQHF. The CDR3 nucleotides read TGTGCCAGCAGCCGGGGGACAGAGGATCAGCCCCAGCATTTT.

The CDR3 coding sequence is TGTGCCATCAAGGATCGGGCAGGGGACAATGAGCAGTTCTTC. Protein: CAIKDRAGDNEQFF. The V and J genes are TRBV10-3 and TRBJ2-1, with a possible D match to TRBD1 (6 bases). Deletions cut 7 bases from V and 5 bases from J, with 15 bases between. Germline values: CDR1 ENHRY, CDR2 SYGVKD. This CDR3 is 14 amino acids long.

This chain connects TRBV28 to TRBJ2-4; tentative D call: TRBD1 (6 bases). The CDR3 totals 15 residues. Trimming left V 2 bases short and J 6 bases short, with 14 bases between. CDR1 is MDHEN and CDR2 is SYDVKM in the germline V gene. CDR3 coding DNA: TGTGCCAGCAGTTTAGGACGGATAGGGGGAAACATTCAGTACTTC. It yields the protein CASSLGRIGGNIQYF. Together with reference TRBV28 and TRBJ2-4, the CDR3 gives the full variable domain: DVKVTQSSRYLVKRTGEKVFLECVQDMDHENMFWYRQDPGLGLRLIYFSYDVKMKEKGDIPEGYSVSREKKERFSLILESASTNQTSMYLCASSLGRIGGNIQYFGAGTRLSVL.

The chain couples TRBV7-2 to TRBJ2-5, with TRBD2 matching over 9 bases. Judging by the DNA end, TRBJ2-7 fits better; the J call may be wrong. The germline V gene encodes CDR1 SGHTA and CDR2 FQGNSA. The CDR3 loop spans 17 amino acids. This CDR3 is CASSLDVRREGAYEQYF. DNA for the CDR3: TGTGCCAGCAGCTTAGACGTCCGGCGGGAGGGCGCATACGAGCAGTACTTC.

This clonotype was seen a few times. The chain has TRBV5-6 and TRBJ2-2; possibly TRBD2 for D (5 bases). The CDR3 spans 16 residues. From germline, CDR1 is SGHDT and CDR2 YYEEEE. V dropped 5 bases and J dropped 7 bases, with 21 bases sitting between them. This chain's CDR3 is CASRNGLPFGGGELFF. Written as DNA, the CDR3 is TGTGCCAGCAGAAACGGACTGCCCTTTGGAGGCGGGGAGCTGTTTTTT.

Ten or more counts support this clonotype. J is TRBJ2-5 and V is TRBV7-2; the match to TRBD2 covers 12 bases. CDR1 and CDR2 (germline): SGHTA, FQGNSA. This CDR3 is built from 16 residues. The J segment lost 2 bases and the V segment lost 3 bases, leaving 4 bases of the junction unmatched. The CDR3 loop reads CASSLASGGAQETQYF. CDR3 nucleotide sequence: TGTGCCAGCAGCTTGGCTAGCGGGGGGGCTCAAGAGACCCAGTACTTC.

Only a few counts were recorded for this clonotype. This chain joins TRBV5-1 and TRBJ1-1; unclear D gene. Germline-derived CDR1 and CDR2 are SGHRS and YFSETQ. Trimming left V 1 base short and J 4 bases short, with 11 bases between. The CDR3 totals 14 residues. The CDR3 reads CASSLYGESTEAFF. The CDR3, as DNA: TGCGCCAGCAGCTTGTATGGTGAGAGCACTGAAGCTTTCTTT. The full variable domain, with the rest looked up from reference TRBV5-1 and TRBJ1-1, is KAGVTQTPRYLIKTRGQQVTLSCSPISGHRSVSWYQQTPGQGLQFLFEYFSETQRNKGNFPGRFSGRQFSNSRSEMNVSTLELGDSALYLCASSLYGESTEAFFGQGTRLTVV.

V gene TRBV27 combines with J gene TRBJ1-6; D uncertain. The CDR3 runs 13 residues. Deletions cut 0 bases from V and 13 bases from J, with 10 bases between. Germline CDR1 is MNHEY and CDR2 is SMNVEV (reference sequence). In DNA form, the CDR3 reads TGTGCCAGCAGTTTATCGACCACTTCTCCCCTCCACTTT. This gives the protein CASSLSTTSPLHF.

A note on this clonotype: With a much larger clone just one base away, this may be a read error. The chain recombines TRBV6-6 with TRBJ1-2; D uncertain. CDR1 MNHNY and CDR2 SVGAGI come from the germline V gene (reference sequence). This CDR3 spans 11 amino acids. Trimming pared 11 bases from V and 4 bases from J, leaving 11 bases between. The DNA for the CDR3 is TGTGCCGGCACGTCCAGCTATGGCTACACCTTC. Its protein is CAGTSSYGYTF.

The chain has TRBV20-1 and TRBJ2-1, with TRBD2 as a possible D gene (5 bases). Germline V gene data show CDR1 as DFQATT and CDR2 as SNEGSKA (reference sequence). V lost 6 bases and J 12 bases, leaving 18 bases between the germline ends. CDR3 length: 12 amino acids. The CDR3 spells CSALVPGLWQFF. The CDR3 DNA reads as TGCAGTGCCTTGGTGCCAGGACTTTGGCAGTTCTTC.

The genes are TRBV6-1 and TRBJ1-1; 8 bases fit TRBD1. Germline V gives CDR1 MNHNS, CDR2 SASEGT. After removal of 2 bases from V and 7 bases from J, the junction contained 6 bases not matched to a gene. CDR3 size: 14 residues. The CDR3: CASSEKQGTGEAFF. Written as DNA, the CDR3 is TGTGCCAGCAGTGAAAAACAGGGGACAGGTGAAGCTTTCTTT.